The sequence of this TCR beta chain was determined in a study of cytomegalovirus exposure and HLA in healthy donors. Study-level information: One earlier analysis, a look at roughly 170 million T cells, found roughly 110 million unique TCR beta sequences.

Both 60 Vbeta primers and 13 Jbeta primers went into the PCR. Repertoires were generated with immunoSEQ multiplex PCR, while TCRdb's copy carries only in-frame clones and drops some. This repertoire shows about 160,000 clones, around 80% found once; its top ten account for approximately 6.5%. As to this clone: Antigen specificity is unknown.

V trimming: 1 base; J trimming: 6 bases; junction bases outside the gene matches: 6. Germline V gene data show CDR1 as SEHNR and CDR2 as FQNEAQ (reference sequence). The CDR3 has 16 amino acids. Study-wide points: Some TCR beta chains (about 170 of them) were listed as cytomegalovirus-associated. A later analysis found common viral pathogens apparently linked to several of the most significant clusters.

The TCR sequence derives from a man aged 45-65 years in good health and CMV-seropositive. This chain joins TRBV7-9 and TRBJ2-3; TRBD1 matches at 11 bases. Material: PBMCs. The DNA for the CDR3 is TGTGCCAGCAGCTTAGGCCCGGACAGGGGGCAGGATACGCAGTATTTT. Protein product: CASSLGPDRGQDTQYF.